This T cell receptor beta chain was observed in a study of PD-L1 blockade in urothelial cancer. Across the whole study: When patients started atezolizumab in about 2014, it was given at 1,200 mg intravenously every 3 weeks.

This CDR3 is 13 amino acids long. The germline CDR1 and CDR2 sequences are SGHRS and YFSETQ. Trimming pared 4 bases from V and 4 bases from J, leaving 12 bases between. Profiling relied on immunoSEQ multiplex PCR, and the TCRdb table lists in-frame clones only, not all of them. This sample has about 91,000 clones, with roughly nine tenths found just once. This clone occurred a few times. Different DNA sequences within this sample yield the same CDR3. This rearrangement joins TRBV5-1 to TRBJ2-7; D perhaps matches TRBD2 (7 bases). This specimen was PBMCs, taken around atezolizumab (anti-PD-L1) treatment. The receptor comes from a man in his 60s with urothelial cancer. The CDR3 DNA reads TGCGCCAGCAGCCAAGGGGGGGGATACGAGCAGTACTTC. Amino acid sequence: CASSQGGGYEQYF. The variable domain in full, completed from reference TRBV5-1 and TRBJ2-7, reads KAGVTQTPRYLIKTRGQQVTLSCSPISGHRSVSWYQQTPGQGLQFLFEYFSETQRNKGNFPGRFSGRQFSNSRSEMNVSTLELGDSALYLCASSQGGGYEQYFGPGTRLTVT.